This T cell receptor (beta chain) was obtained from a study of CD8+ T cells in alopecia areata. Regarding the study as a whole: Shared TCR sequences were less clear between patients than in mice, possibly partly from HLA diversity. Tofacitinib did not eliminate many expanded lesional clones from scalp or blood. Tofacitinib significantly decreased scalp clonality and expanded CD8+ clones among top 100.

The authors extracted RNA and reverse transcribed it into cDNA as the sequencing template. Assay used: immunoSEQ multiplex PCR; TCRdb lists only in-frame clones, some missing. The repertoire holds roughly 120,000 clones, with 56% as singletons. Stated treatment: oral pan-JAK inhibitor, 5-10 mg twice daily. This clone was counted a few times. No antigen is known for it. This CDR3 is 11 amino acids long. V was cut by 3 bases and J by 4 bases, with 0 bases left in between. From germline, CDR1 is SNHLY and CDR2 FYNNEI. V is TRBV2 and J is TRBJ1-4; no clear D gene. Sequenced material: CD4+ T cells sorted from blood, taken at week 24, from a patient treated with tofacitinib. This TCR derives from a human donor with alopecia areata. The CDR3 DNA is TGTGCCAGCAGTGATAATGAAAAACTGTTTTTT. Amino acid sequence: CASSDNEKLFF. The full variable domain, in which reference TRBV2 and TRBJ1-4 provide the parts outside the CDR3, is EPEVTQTPSHQVTQMGQEVILRCVPISNHLYFYWYRQILGQKVEFLVSFYNNEISEKSEIFDDQFSVERPDGSNFTLKIRSTKLEDSAMYFCASSDNEKLFFGSGTQLSVL.